The rows below give T cell receptor beta chains drawn from one sample of a study of T cell repertoires in cytomegalovirus infection. One entry per CDR3 protein results from TCRdb running MiXCR on the reads. The profile covers 130,000 or so distinct CDR3 sequences, with approximately 5.9% appearing a single time and more than 15% taken by the ten largest. Material: PBMCs. The receptors originated from a human donor in good health (CMV status not recorded). Some clones in this sample may be carry-over from other donors' samples. Both conserved end residues are part of each CDR3. The order of the fields is V gene, J gene, clone size, D gene, CDR3 DNA, CDR3 protein. A D gene is named only where the DNA matches it firmly. Where a row states a size, it is once, few, many or the class of an expanded clone; other rows omit it.

V gene: TRBV7-2
J gene: TRBJ2-5
clone size: many
D gene: -
CDR3 DNA: TGTGCCAGCAGCCAGGGGGGGAGACGGGAGACCCAGTACTTC
CDR3 protein: CASSQGGRRETQYF

V gene: TRBV7-2
J gene: TRBJ2-3
clone size: many
D gene: -
CDR3 DNA: TGTGCCAGCAGCACCCCGGAGGGTACGCAGTATTTT
CDR3 protein: CASSTPEGTQYF

V gene: TRBV7-9
J gene: TRBJ1-1
clone size: many
D gene: -
CDR3 DNA: TGTGCCAGCAGCTCCACCGGACAGAACACTGAAGCTTTCTTT
CDR3 protein: CASSSTGQNTEAFF

V gene: TRBV7-2
J gene: TRBJ2-1
clone size: many
D gene: TRBD2
CDR3 DNA: TGTGCCAGCAGCTTAGAGCGGGGGGCTTACAATGAGCAGTTCTTC
CDR3 protein: CASSLERGAYNEQFF

V gene: TRBV7-3
J gene: TRBJ2-3
clone size: many
D gene: -
CDR3 DNA: TGTGCCAGCAGCTTACAAGGTCGCGCCCCCACAGATACGCAGTATTTT
CDR3 protein: CASSLQGRAPTDTQYF

V gene: TRBV5-1
J gene: TRBJ2-2
clone size: few
D gene: TRBD1
CDR3 DNA: TGCGCCAGCAGCAGGGACAGCTACACCGGGGAGCTGTTTTTT
CDR3 protein: CASSRDSYTGELFF

V gene: TRBV2
J gene: TRBJ2-3
clone size: many
D gene: -
CDR3 DNA: TGTGCCAGCAGTGGCGGGATTAGCACAGATACGCAGTATTTT
CDR3 protein: CASSGGISTDTQYF

V gene: TRBV2
J gene: TRBJ1-4
clone size: many
D gene: -
CDR3 DNA: TGTGCCAGCAGTGAAATTGGGCGGACAACTAATGAAAAACTGTTTTTT
CDR3 protein: CASSEIGRTTNEKLFF

V gene: TRBV5-1
J gene: TRBJ1-3
clone size: -
D gene: TRBD1
CDR3 DNA: TGCGCCAGCAGAGGACAGGGGGACGAAAACACCATATATTTT
CDR3 protein: CASRGQGDENTIYF

V gene: TRBV9
J gene: TRBJ1-4
clone size: -
D gene: -
CDR3 DNA: TGTGCCAGCAGCGCAACAGGGACTCCCAATGAAAAACTGTTTTTT
CDR3 protein: CASSATGTPNEKLFF

V gene: TRBV7-9
J gene: TRBJ1-1
clone size: many
D gene: TRBD1
CDR3 DNA: TGTGCCAGCAGTTACACAGGGGGCACTGAAGCTTTCTTT
CDR3 protein: CASSYTGGTEAFF

V gene: TRBV28
J gene: TRBJ2-7
clone size: many
D gene: TRBD1
CDR3 DNA: TGTGCCAGCAGGCAACAGGGGTCCTACGAGCAGTACTTC
CDR3 protein: CASRQQGSYEQYF

V gene: TRBV20-1
J gene: TRBJ2-5
clone size: few
D gene: -
CDR3 DNA: TGCAGTGCTGGGGACCACGGCCAAGAGACCCAGTACTTC
CDR3 protein: CSAGDHGQETQYF

V gene: TRBV6-4
J gene: TRBJ2-3
clone size: few
D gene: -
CDR3 DNA: TGTGCCAGCAGTGCTCAGGGGACCTACACAGATACGCAGTATTTT
CDR3 protein: CASSAQGTYTDTQYF

V gene: TRBV20-1
J gene: TRBJ2-2
clone size: many
D gene: -
CDR3 DNA: TGCAGTGCTAGAGGGCAGGAAGACACCGGGGAGCTGTTTTTT
CDR3 protein: CSARGQEDTGELFF

V gene: TRBV18
J gene: TRBJ1-2
clone size: few
D gene: -
CDR3 DNA: TGTGCCAGCTCACCGAAAGATGGCTACACCTTC
CDR3 protein: CASSPKDGYTF

V gene: TRBV12-3/TRBV12-4
J gene: TRBJ2-3
clone size: many
D gene: -
CDR3 DNA: TGTGCCAGCAGTGCAACGGGGTTCGGCACAGATACGCAGTATTTT
CDR3 protein: CASSATGFGTDTQYF

V gene: TRBV29-1
J gene: TRBJ2-3
clone size: few
D gene: -
CDR3 DNA: TGCAGCGTTGACCTTCCGGGACCACTGCGGGATTTT
CDR3 protein: CSVDLPGPLRDF

V gene: TRBV7-9
J gene: TRBJ2-7
clone size: many
D gene: TRBD1
CDR3 DNA: TGTGCCAGCAGCCTCTCCGGGACAGGGGCCCACGAGCAGTACTTC
CDR3 protein: CASSLSGTGAHEQYF

V gene: TRBV6-5
J gene: TRBJ2-3
clone size: many
D gene: -
CDR3 DNA: TGTGCCAGCAGTTACTCGGTGGGGGGCACAGATACGCAGTATTTT
CDR3 protein: CASSYSVGGTDTQYF

V gene: TRBV5-4
J gene: TRBJ1-1
clone size: few
D gene: TRBD1
CDR3 DNA: TGTGCCAGCAGCTCTAGGACAGGGGACACTGAAGCTTTCTTT
CDR3 protein: CASSSRTGDTEAFF

V gene: TRBV20-1
J gene: TRBJ1-5
clone size: -
D gene: -
CDR3 DNA: TGCAGTGCTAGACTCGGGACGCTCGGCAATCAGCCCCAGCATTTT
CDR3 protein: CSARLGTLGNQPQHF

V gene: TRBV7-3
J gene: TRBJ2-4
clone size: many
D gene: -
CDR3 DNA: TGTGCCAGCAGCTCTCGCCCTGGGTACATTCAGTACTTC
CDR3 protein: CASSSRPGYIQYF

V gene: TRBV28
J gene: TRBJ1-2
clone size: -
D gene: TRBD1
CDR3 DNA: TGTGCCAGCAGAACAACGGGACAGGAATTCCAGGTTTATGGCTACACCTTC
CDR3 protein: CASRTTGQEFQVYGYTF

V gene: TRBV19
J gene: TRBJ2-7
clone size: -
D gene: TRBD2
CDR3 DNA: TGTGCCAGTAGCCGACTAGCGGGGACGTTCGAGCAGTACTTC
CDR3 protein: CASSRLAGTFEQYF

V gene: TRBV7-2
J gene: TRBJ1-5
clone size: many
D gene: -
CDR3 DNA: TGTGCCAGCAGCTTAGTGGGGGGGGGCAATCAGCCCCAGCATTTT
CDR3 protein: CASSLVGGGNQPQHF

V gene: TRBV5-4
J gene: TRBJ2-3
clone size: many
D gene: -
CDR3 DNA: TGTGCCAGCAGCACGGGACTCCGCACAGATACGCAGTATTTT
CDR3 protein: CASSTGLRTDTQYF

V gene: TRBV30
J gene: TRBJ1-5
clone size: few
D gene: -
CDR3 DNA: TGTGCCTGGAGCGGGGGGACCCTCGGGCCCCAGCATTTT
CDR3 protein: CAWSGGTLGPQHF

V gene: TRBV11-3
J gene: TRBJ1-2
clone size: many
D gene: -
CDR3 DNA: TGTGCCAGCAGCTTATCCTTCGGTGGAGGCTACACCTTC
CDR3 protein: CASSLSFGGGYTF